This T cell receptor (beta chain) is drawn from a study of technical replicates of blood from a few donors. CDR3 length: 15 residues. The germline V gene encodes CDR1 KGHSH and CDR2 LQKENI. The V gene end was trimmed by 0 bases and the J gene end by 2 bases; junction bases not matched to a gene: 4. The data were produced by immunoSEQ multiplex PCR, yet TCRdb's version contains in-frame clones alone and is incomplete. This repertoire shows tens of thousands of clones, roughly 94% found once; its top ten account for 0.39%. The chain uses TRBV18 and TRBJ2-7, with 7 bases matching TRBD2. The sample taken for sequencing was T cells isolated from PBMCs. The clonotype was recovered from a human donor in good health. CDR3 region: CASSPPAGATYEQYF. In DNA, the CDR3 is TGTGCCAGCTCACCACCCGCGGGAGCGACCTACGAGCAGTACTTC.